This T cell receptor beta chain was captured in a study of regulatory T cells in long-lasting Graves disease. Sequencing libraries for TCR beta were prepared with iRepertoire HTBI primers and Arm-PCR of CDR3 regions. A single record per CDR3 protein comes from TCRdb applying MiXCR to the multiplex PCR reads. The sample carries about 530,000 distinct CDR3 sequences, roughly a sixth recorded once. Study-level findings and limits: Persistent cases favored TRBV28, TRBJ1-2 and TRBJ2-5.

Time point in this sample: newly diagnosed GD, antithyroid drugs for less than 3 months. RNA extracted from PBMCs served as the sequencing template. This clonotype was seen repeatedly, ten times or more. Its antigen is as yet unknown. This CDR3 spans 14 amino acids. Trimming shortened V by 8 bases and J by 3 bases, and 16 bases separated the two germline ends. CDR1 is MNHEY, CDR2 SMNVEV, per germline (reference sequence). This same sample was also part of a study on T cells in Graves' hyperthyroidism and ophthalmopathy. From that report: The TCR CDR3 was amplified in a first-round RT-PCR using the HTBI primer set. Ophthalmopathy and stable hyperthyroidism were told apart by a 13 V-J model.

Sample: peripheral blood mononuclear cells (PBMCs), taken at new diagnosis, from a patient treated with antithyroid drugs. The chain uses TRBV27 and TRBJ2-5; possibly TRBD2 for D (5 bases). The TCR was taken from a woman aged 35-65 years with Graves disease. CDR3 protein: CASGDRGLKETQYF. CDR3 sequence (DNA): TGTGCCAGCGGTGACCGGGGTCTAAAAGAGACCCAGTACTTC.